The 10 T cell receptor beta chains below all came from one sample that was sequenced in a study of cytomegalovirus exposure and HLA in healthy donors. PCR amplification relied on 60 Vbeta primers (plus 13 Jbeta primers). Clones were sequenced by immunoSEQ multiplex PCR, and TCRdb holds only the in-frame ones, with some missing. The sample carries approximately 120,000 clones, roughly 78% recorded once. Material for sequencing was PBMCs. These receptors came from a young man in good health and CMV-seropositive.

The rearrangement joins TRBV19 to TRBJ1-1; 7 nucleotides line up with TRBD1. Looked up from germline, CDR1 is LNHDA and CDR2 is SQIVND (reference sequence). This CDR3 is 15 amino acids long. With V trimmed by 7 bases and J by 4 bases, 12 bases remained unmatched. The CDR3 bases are TGTGCCAGTATAGAGAGCCCGGGACAGCCCACTGAAGCTTTCTTT. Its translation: CASIESPGQPTEAFF. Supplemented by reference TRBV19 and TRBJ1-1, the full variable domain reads DGGITQSPKYLFRKEGQNVTLSCEQNLNHDAMYWYRQDPGQGLRLIYYSQIVNDFQKGDIAEGYSVSREKKESFPLTVTSAQKNPTAFYLCASIESPGQPTEAFFGQGTRLTVV.

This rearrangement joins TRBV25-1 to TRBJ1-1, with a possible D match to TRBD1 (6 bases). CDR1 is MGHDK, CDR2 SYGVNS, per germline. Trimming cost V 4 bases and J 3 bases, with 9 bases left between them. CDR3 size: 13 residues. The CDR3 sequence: CASSGQAYTEAFF. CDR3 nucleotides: TGTGCCAGCAGTGGACAGGCCTACACTGAAGCTTTCTTT.

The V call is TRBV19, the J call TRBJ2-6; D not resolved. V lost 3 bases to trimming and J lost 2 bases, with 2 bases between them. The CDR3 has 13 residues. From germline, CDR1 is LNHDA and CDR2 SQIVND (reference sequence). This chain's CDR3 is CASSITGANVLTF. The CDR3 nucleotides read TGTGCCAGTAGTATTACTGGGGCCAACGTCCTGACTTTC.

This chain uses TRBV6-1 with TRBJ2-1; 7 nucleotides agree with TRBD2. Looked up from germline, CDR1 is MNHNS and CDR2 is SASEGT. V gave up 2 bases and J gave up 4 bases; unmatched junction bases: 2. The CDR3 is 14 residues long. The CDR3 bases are TGTGCCAGCAGTGAATGGGGGGGGTACAATGAGCAGTTCTTC. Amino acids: CASSEWGGYNEQFF.

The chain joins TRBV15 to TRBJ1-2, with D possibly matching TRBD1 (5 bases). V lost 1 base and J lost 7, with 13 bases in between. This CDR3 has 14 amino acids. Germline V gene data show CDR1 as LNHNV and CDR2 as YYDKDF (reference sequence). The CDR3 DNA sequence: TGTGCCACCAGCAGAGGGGCAGGGATGGGTGGCTACACCTTC. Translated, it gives CATSRGAGMGGYTF.

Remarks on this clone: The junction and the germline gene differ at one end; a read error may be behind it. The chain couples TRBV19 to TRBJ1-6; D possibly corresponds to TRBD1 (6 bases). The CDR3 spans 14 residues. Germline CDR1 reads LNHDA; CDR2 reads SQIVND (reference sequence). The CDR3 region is CASSTQGSNSPPHF. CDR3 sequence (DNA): TGTGCCAGTAGTACACAGGGTAGCAATTCACCCCCCCACTTT.

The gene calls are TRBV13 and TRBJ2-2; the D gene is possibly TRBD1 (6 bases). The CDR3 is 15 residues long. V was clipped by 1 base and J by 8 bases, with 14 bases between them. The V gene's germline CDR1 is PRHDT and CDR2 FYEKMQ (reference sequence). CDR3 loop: CASSLEGGAIGELFF. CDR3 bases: TGTGCCAGCAGCTTAGAAGGGGGAGCTATTGGGGAGCTGTTTTTT.

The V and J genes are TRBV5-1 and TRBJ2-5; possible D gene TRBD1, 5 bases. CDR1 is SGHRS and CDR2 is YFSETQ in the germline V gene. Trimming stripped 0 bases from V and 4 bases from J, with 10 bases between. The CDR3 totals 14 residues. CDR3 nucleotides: TGCGCCAGCAGCTTGGGTACAGGCCGAGAGACCCAGTACTTC. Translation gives CASSLGTGRETQYF.

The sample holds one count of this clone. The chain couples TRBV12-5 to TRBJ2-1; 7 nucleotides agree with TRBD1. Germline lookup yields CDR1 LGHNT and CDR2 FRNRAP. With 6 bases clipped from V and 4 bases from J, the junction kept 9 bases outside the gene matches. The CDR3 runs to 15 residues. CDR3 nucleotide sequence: TGTGCTAGTGGACCACAGGGGCCTTATTACAATGAGCAGTTCTTC. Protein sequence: CASGPQGPYYNEQFF. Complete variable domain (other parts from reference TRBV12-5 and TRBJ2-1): DARVTQTPRHKVTEMGQEVTMRCQPILGHNTVFWYRQTMMQGLELLAYFRNRAPLDDSGMPKDRFSAEMPDATLATLKIQPSEPRDSAVYFCASGPQGPYYNEQFFGPGTRLTVL.

The CDR3 sequence is CASSEGRGYEKLFF. The DNA of the CDR3 is TGTGCCAGCAGTGAAGGGAGGGGGTATGAAAAACTGTTTTTT. The chain combines TRBV6-5 with TRBJ1-4, with TRBD1 as a possible D gene (6 bases). The germline V gene encodes CDR1 MNHEY and CDR2 SVGAGI. CDR3 size: 14 residues. The V end was cut by 5 bases, the J end by 6 bases, with 13 bases between.